The 24 T cell receptor beta chains in this list originate from one sample, sequenced in a study of T cell responses to AZD1222 COVID-19 vaccine. Profiling relied on immunoSEQ multiplex PCR, and the TCRdb table lists in-frame clones only, not all of them. The sample includes 95,000 to 100,000 clones, more than 85% seen only once; the top ten take more than 15%. Sequencing was performed on peripheral blood, taken on day 0 of AZD1222 vaccination. These receptors came from an adult in good health.

The gene calls are TRBV6-2 or TRBV6-3 and TRBJ1-1, with no clear D. Trimming shortened V by 4 bases and J by 11 bases, and 20 bases separated the two germline ends. The CDR3 contains 14 residues. The germline V gene has CDR1 MNHEY and CDR2 SVGEGT. CDR3 nucleotide sequence: TGTGCCAGCAGTTCCCCTTTAGGCAGGCCAGAGGCTTTCTTT. This encodes CASSSPLGRPEAFF.

The chain is built from TRBV27 and TRBJ1-2; no clear D gene. V was pared by 2 bases and J by 3 bases, with 13 bases between. The CDR3 has 15 residues. Germline V gene sequence: CDR1 MNHEY, CDR2 SMNVEV (reference sequence). In DNA form, the CDR3 reads TGTGCCAGCAGTTTAGGTCCAGACCCCTACTATGGCTACACCTTC. It translates to CASSLGPDPYYGYTF.

The chain uses TRBV30 and TRBJ1-3; D remains unclear. This CDR3 has 13 amino acids. V dropped 6 bases and J dropped 0 bases, with 9 bases sitting between them. Germline V gene lookup returns CDR1 GTSNPN and CDR2 SVGIG (reference sequence). In DNA form, the CDR3 reads TGTGCCTGTGGCGGTGTCTCTGGAAACACCATATATTTT. Its protein is CACGGVSGNTIYF.

The V call is TRBV27, the J call TRBJ2-1, with unresolved D. Germline CDR1 MNHEY, CDR2 SMNVEV (reference sequence). V shed 8 bases and J shed 0 bases, with 5 bases lying between them. There are 12 residues in the CDR3. The CDR3 here is CASHSSYNEQFF. Written as DNA, the CDR3 is TGTGCCAGCCACAGCTCCTACAATGAGCAGTTCTTC.

V gene TRBV7-2 combines with J gene TRBJ2-7; D is unclear. Germline CDR1 and CDR2: SGHTA and FQGNSA. V was pared by 1 base and J by 3 bases, with 7 bases between. This CDR3 comprises 13 residues. The CDR3 nucleotides are TGTGCCAGCAGCTTAGGGATTAACTACGAGCAGTACTTC. This translates into CASSLGINYEQYF.

The chain has TRBV6-5 and TRBJ1-3; 8 bases match TRBD1. V shed 4 bases and J 2 bases; nucleotides not matched to a gene: 4. This CDR3 contains 15 residues. In germline, CDR1 is MNHEY, CDR2 SVGAGI. The CDR3 DNA reads TGTGCCAGCAGTTTCGGACAGGGTGCTGGAAACACCATATATTTT. As protein: CASSFGQGAGNTIYF.

This chain links TRBV9 with TRBJ2-5, with TRBD1 matching over 7 bases. Germline CDR1 is SGDLS and CDR2 is YYNGEE. The CDR3 has 15 residues. The V and J ends lost 3 bases and 5 bases, in that order; junction bases with no gene match: 10. The CDR3 spells CASSGSQGGEETQYF. Written as DNA, the CDR3 is TGTGCCAGCAGCGGTTCGCAAGGGGGCGAGGAGACCCAGTACTTC.

DNA of the CDR3: TGTGCCAGCAGCCGCTATGGCTACACCTTC. Protein: CASSRYGYTF. The J gene is TRBJ1-2, the V gene TRBV12-3 or TRBV12-4; D uncertain. Trimming left V 6 bases short and J 4 bases short, with 3 bases between. There are 10 residues in the CDR3.

The chain joins TRBV7-9 to TRBJ1-6; D gene ambiguous. This CDR3 is 13 amino acids long. Germline V lookup: CDR1 SEHNR, CDR2 FQNEAQ (reference sequence). Trimming pared 0 bases from V and 14 bases from J, leaving 11 bases between. CDR3 in DNA: TGTGCCAGCAGCTTAGCCGATGTGTTCGCCCTCCACTTT. It specifies CASSLADVFALHF.

The rearrangement links TRBV30 to TRBJ2-7; 7 nucleotides agree with TRBD1. The V segment lost 3 bases and the J segment 2 bases; nucleotides outside the gene matches: 4. Germline V gene lookup returns CDR1 GTSNPN and CDR2 SVGIG (reference sequence). The CDR3 is made up of 13 amino acids. The CDR3 loop reads CAWSRDSPYEQYF. CDR3 nucleotides: TGTGCCTGGAGCCGGGACAGCCCCTACGAGCAGTACTTC. Together with reference TRBV30 and TRBJ2-7, the CDR3 gives the full variable domain: SQTIHQWPATLVQPVGSPLSLECTVEGTSNPNLYWYRQAAGRGLQLLFYSVGIGQISSEVPQNLSASRPQDRQFILSSKKLLLSDSGFYLCAWSRDSPYEQYFGPGTRLTVT.

This sequence joins TRBV3-1 (or the pseudogene TRBV3-2) and TRBJ1-4; 9 nucleotides match TRBD1. V shed 1 base and J 10 bases; nucleotides not matched to a gene: 7. The CDR3 contains 15 residues. Germline loops: CDR1 LGHDT, CDR2 YNNKEL (reference sequence). The CDR3 loop is CASSQANRQGGKLFF. Here the CDR3 DNA reads TGTGCCAGCAGCCAAGCTAATAGACAGGGGGGAAAACTGTTTTTT.

The CDR3 protein is CASSFNAGDFTGELFF. The CDR3 bases are TGTGCCAGCAGTTTTAATGCGGGGGATTTCACCGGGGAGCTGTTTTTT. The chain carries TRBV27 and TRBJ2-2; TRBD2 aligns across 7 bases. The CDR3 runs 16 residues. Germline V gene sequence: CDR1 MNHEY, CDR2 SMNVEV (reference sequence). V gave up 3 bases and J gave up 4 bases; unmatched junction bases: 8.

The chain is built from TRBV6-2 or TRBV6-3 and TRBJ2-7; D remains unclear. The CDR3 runs 16 residues. Deletions cut 4 bases from V and 2 bases from J, with 18 bases between. CDR1 and CDR2 from the germline V gene are MNHEY and SVGEGT. Here the CDR3 DNA reads TGTGCCAGCAGTTCGGGCAGTCGTGGATCTCCCTACGAGCAGTACTTC. This encodes CASSSGSRGSPYEQYF.

J is TRBJ2-7 and V is TRBV23-1; 7 nucleotides align to TRBD1. TRBV23-1 is identified as an open reading frame with a role that is uncertain. This CDR3 contains 14 residues. V gave up 3 bases and J gave up 5 bases; unmatched junction bases: 7. As DNA, the CDR3 is TGCGCCAGCAGTCATTCCCCGACAGGGAACGAGCAGTACTTC. Translating gives CASSHSPTGNEQYF.

This clone was picked up a small number of times. The rearrangement uses TRBV27 and TRBJ2-1, with D unclear. The V end lost 2 bases, the J end lost 4 bases, and 15 bases lay between the germline ends. This CDR3 region has 16 residues. Germline CDR1 reads MNHEY; CDR2 reads SMNVEV (reference sequence). Here the CDR3 DNA reads TGTGCCAGCAGTTTAAGCACACCAAGGCTATACAATGAGCAGTTCTTC. As protein: CASSLSTPRLYNEQFF.

This chain uses TRBV6-2 or TRBV6-3 with TRBJ1-5; a possible D gene is TRBD1 (5 bases). The CDR3 extends over 12 amino acids. The germline V gene has CDR1 MNHEY and CDR2 SVGEGT. Trimming stripped 2 bases from V and 11 bases from J, with 10 bases between. CDR3: CASSYTQETQHF. In nucleotides, the CDR3 is TGTGCCAGCAGTTACACACAGGAGACCCAGCATTTT.

The table lists this clone with many counts. V gene TRBV28 combines with J gene TRBJ1-5; 12 nucleotides match TRBD1. J lost 7 bases, V lost 6 bases, and 13 bases had no gene match. The CDR3 contains 17 residues. Germline assignment: CDR1 MDHEN and CDR2 SYDVKM. The CDR3 region is CASSRGGTGGSEQPQHF. CDR3 DNA: TGTGCCAGCAGCCGCGGGGGGACAGGGGGCTCAGAGCAGCCCCAGCATTTT. Together with reference TRBV28 and TRBJ1-5, the CDR3 gives the full variable domain: DVKVTQSSRYLVKRTGEKVFLECVQDMDHENMFWYRQDPGLGLRLIYFSYDVKMKEKGDIPEGYSVSREKKERFSLILESASTNQTSMYLCASSRGGTGGSEQPQHFGDGTRLSIL.

The V and J genes are TRBV1 and TRBJ1-6; the D call in the table, TRBD1, was not verified against the DNA. TRBV1 is annotated as a pseudogene. The CDR3 length is 15 residues. DNA for the CDR3: TGCACCAGCAGCCGCGTAATACAGAACAATTCACCCCTCCACTTT. Protein: CTSSRVIQNNSPLHF.

The chain carries TRBV19 and TRBJ1-1; D uncertain. Per the germline V gene, CDR1 is LNHDA and CDR2 is SQIVND (reference sequence). The CDR3 contains 12 residues. The V and J ends lost 8 bases and 7 bases respectively, with 14 bases between them. The CDR3 bases are TGTGCCAGTTCCTGGTTCGACGGTGAAGCTTTCTTT. As protein: CASSWFDGEAFF.

The V gene is TRBV4-1, the J gene TRBJ1-5; possible D gene TRBD1, 5 bases. Germline CDR1 is MGHRA and CDR2 is YSYEKL. The ends were cut back, 0 bases at V and 4 bases at J, with 16 bases in the middle. The CDR3 has 17 residues. CDR3 in amino acids: CASSQDSYVDRNQPQHF. DNA for the CDR3: TGCGCCAGCAGCCAAGACAGTTATGTCGACAGAAATCAGCCCCAGCATTTT.

This CDR3 is CASSLEFVSSNQPQHF. The CDR3 bases are TGTGCCAGCAGCTTAGAGTTTGTATCGAGCAATCAGCCCCAGCATTTT. The chain has TRBV7-8 and TRBJ1-5; D remains ambiguous. Between the trimmed V and J ends, which lost 1 base and 1 base, there was a span of 11 bases. Germline CDR1 is SGHVS and CDR2 is FQNEAQ. The CDR3 sequence is 16 residues long. Supplemented by reference TRBV7-8 and TRBJ1-5, the full variable domain reads GAGVSQSPRYKVAKRGQDVALRCDPISGHVSLFWYQQALGQGPEFLTYFQNEAQLDKSGLPSDRFFAERPEGSVSTLKIQRTQQEDSAVYLCASSLEFVSSNQPQHFGDGTRLSIL.

The chain has TRBV3-1 (or the pseudogene TRBV3-2) and TRBJ1-2; D gene uncertain. The CDR3 is made up of 14 amino acids. Germline V gene data show CDR1 as LGHDT and CDR2 as YNNKEL (reference sequence). V was trimmed by 0 bases and J by 8 bases, leaving 13 bases between them. CDR3 residues: CASSQDFAQRGYTF. The CDR3 DNA follows: TGTGCCAGCAGCCAAGATTTCGCGCAGAGGGGCTACACCTTC.

The chain joins TRBV24-1 to TRBJ2-2; D remains unclear. The CDR3 consists of 14 residues. Trimming left V 6 bases short and J 1 base short, with 8 bases between. Germline loops: CDR1 KGHDR, CDR2 SFDVKD. The CDR3 DNA follows: TGTGCCACCAGTAGAACAGAGAACACCGGGGAGCTGTTTTTT. Amino acids: CATSRTENTGELFF.

This rearrangement joins TRBV23-1 to TRBJ1-3, with 8 nucleotides matching TRBD1. TRBV23-1 carries the ORF label, with uncertain function. The J segment lost 3 bases and the V segment lost 1 base, leaving 11 bases of the junction unmatched. The CDR3 contains 18 residues. Here the CDR3 reads CASSQFSFPGGCGNTIYF. The DNA for the CDR3 is TGCGCCAGCAGTCAATTTTCCTTTCCAGGGGGCTGTGGAAACACCATATATTTT.